This T cell receptor beta chain appears in the sequencing data of a study of blood T cell repertoires in COVID-19. Study-wide background: T cells, B-cell-depleted T cells, or PBMCs supplied cDNA or gDNA.

Sequencing used immunoSEQ multiplex PCR; TCRdb keeps in-frame clones, though not all of them. The sample records under 300,000 clones, just over 90% being singletons. Germline CDR1 MRHNA, CDR2 SNTAGT. CDR3 length: 17 amino acids. V lost 7 bases and J lost 5; bases outside the gene matches: 9. This TCR came from a woman between 35 and 50 years old with acute COVID-19. The chain couples TRBV6-4 to TRBJ2-2; 14 bases are a match to TRBD2. The sequenced sample consisted of PBMCs or T cells enriched from blood (not recorded which). CDR3 DNA sequence: TGTGCCAGCATACCGACTAGCGGGAGGGATGGGACCGGGGAGCTGTTTTTT. Encoded protein: CASIPTSGRDGTGELFF.